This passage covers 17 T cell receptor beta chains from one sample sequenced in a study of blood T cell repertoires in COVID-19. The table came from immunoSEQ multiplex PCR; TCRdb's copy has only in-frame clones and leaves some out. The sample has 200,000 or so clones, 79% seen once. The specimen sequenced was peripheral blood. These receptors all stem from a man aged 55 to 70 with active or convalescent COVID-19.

The CDR3 bases are TGTGCCAGCAGCCCCGGTGGTGGGAGTCCAGATACGCAGTATTTT. It is translated as CASSPGGGSPDTQYF. This chain joins TRBV11-1 and TRBJ2-3, with TRBD2 as a possible D gene (5 bases). The CDR3 is 15 residues long. CDR1 and CDR2 from the germline V gene are SGHAT and FQDESV (reference sequence). The V gene lost 5 bases and the J gene lost 4 bases, with 16 bases spanning the gap. Full variable domain (remainder filled in from reference TRBV11-1 and TRBJ2-3): EAEVAQSPRYKITEKSQAVAFWCDPISGHATLYWYRQILGQGPELLVQFQDESVVDDSQLPKDRFSAERLKGVDSTLKIQPAELGDSAMYLCASSPGGGSPDTQYFGPGTRLTVL.

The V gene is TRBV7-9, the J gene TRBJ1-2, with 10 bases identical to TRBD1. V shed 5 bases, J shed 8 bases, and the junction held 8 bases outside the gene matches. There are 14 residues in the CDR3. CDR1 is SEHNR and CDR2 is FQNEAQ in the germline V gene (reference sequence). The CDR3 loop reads CASSPTGGGRGYTF. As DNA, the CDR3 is TGTGCCAGCAGCCCGACAGGGGGCGGTCGGGGCTACACCTTC.

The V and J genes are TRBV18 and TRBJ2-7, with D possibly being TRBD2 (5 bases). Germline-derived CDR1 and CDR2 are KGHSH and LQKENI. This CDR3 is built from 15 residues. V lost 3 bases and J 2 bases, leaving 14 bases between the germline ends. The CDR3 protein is CASSPERPPPYEQYF. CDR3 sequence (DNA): TGTGCCAGCTCACCCGAGCGGCCCCCTCCCTACGAGCAGTACTTC.

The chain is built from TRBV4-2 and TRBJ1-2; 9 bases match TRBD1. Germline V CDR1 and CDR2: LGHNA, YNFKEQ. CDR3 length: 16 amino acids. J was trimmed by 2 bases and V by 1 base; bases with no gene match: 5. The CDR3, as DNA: TGTGCCAGCAGCCAAGTAGGGGGACAGGGAAACTATGGCTACACCTTC. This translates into CASSQVGGQGNYGYTF.

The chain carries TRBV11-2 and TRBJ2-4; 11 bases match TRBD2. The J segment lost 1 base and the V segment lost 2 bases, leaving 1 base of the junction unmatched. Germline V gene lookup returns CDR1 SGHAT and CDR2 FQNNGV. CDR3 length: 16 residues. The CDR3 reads CASSLTSGGAKNIQYF. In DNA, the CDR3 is TGTGCCAGCAGCTTAACTAGCGGGGGCGCCAAAAACATTCAGTACTTC.

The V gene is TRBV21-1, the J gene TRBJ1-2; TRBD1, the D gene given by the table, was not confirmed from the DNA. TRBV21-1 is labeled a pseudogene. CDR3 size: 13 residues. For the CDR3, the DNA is TGTGCCAGCAGCAAAGGGACATCGGGTGGCTACACCTTC. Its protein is CASSKGTSGGYTF.

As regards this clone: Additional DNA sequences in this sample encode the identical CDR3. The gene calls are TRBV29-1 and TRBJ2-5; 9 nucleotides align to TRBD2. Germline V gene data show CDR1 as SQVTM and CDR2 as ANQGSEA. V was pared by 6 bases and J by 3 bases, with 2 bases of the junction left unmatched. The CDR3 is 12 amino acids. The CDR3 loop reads CSVVAGEETQYF. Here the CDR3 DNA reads TGCAGCGTGGTAGCGGGAGAAGAGACCCAGTACTTC.

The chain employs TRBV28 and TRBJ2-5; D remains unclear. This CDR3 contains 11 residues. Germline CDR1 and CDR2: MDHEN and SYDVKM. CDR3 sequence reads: CLVPSQETQYF. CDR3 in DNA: TGTCTTGTCCCGAGTCAAGAGACCCAGTACTTC.

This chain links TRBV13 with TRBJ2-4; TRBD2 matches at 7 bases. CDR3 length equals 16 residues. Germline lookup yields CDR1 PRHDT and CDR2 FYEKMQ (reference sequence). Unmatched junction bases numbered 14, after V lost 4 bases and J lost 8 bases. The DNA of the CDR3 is TGTGCCAGCAGCTCAATGCCCGGCGGGAGCGAATACATTCAGTACTTC. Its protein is CASSSMPGGSEYIQYF. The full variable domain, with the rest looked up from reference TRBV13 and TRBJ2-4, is AAGVIQSPRHLIKEKRETATLKCYPIPRHDTVYWYQQGPGQDPQFLISFYEKMQSDKGSIPDRFSAQQFSDYHSELNMSSLELGDSALYFCASSSMPGGSEYIQYFGAGTRLSVL.

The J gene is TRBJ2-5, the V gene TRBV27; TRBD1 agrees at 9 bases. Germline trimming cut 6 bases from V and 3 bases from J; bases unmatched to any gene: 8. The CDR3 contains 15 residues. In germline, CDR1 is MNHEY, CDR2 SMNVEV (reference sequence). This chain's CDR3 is CASSPWDRVEETQYF. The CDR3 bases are TGTGCCAGCAGCCCCTGGGACAGGGTGGAAGAGACCCAGTACTTC.

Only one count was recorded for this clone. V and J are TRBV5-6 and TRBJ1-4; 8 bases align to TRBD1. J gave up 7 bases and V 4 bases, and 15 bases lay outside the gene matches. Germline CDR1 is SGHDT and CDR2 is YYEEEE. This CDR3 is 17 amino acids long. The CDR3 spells CASSVDRGLRGGEKLFF. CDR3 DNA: TGTGCCAGCAGCGTCGACAGGGGCCTACGCGGAGGTGAAAAACTGTTTTTT.

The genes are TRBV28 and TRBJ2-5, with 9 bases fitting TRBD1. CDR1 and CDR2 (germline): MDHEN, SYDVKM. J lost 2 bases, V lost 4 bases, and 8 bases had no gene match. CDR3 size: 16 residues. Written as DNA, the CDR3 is TGTGCCAGCAGTTCCCTCGGACAGGGGATACAAGAGACCCAGTACTTC. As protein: CASSSLGQGIQETQYF.

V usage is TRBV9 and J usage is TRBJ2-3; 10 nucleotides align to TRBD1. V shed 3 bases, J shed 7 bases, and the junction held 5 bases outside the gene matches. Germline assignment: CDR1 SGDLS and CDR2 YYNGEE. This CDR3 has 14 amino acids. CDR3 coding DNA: TGTGCCAGCAGCGCCGACAGGGGGCTTTATACGCAGTATTTT. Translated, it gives CASSADRGLYTQYF. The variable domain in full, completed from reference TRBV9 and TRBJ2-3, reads DSGVTQTPKHLITATGQRVTLRCSPRSGDLSVYWYQQSLDQGLQFLIQYYNGEERAKGNILERFSAQQFPDLHSELNLSSLELGDSALYFCASSADRGLYTQYFGPGTRLTVL.

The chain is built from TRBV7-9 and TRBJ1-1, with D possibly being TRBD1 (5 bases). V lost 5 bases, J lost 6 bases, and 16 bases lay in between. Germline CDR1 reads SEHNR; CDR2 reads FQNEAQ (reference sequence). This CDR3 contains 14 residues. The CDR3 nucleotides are TGTGCCAGCAGCCCCGACCCCCAGGGCGCTGAAGCTTTCTTT. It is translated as CASSPDPQGAEAFF.

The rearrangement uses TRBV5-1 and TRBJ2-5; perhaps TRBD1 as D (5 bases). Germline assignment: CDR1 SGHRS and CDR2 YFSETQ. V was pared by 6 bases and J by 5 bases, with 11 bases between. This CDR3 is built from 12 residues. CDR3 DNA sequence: TGCGCCAGCAAAGGGGCAGGGGAGACCCAGTACTTC. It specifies CASKGAGETQYF.

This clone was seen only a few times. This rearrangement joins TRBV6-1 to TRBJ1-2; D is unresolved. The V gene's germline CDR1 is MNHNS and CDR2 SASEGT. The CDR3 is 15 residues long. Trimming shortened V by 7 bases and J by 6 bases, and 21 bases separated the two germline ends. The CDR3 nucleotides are TGTGCCAGCACCCTGGGGAGGCAAATGGGCCATGGCTACACCTTC. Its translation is CASTLGRQMGHGYTF.

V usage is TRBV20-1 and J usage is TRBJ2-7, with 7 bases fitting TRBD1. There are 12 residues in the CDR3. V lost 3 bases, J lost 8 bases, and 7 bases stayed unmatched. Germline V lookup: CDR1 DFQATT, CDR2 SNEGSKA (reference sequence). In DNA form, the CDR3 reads TGCAGTGCTAGTCAGGGACAGCGCAAGCAGTACTTC. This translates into CSASQGQRKQYF.